This TCR beta chain was sequenced for a study of blood T cell repertoires in COVID-19. The V end lost 5 bases, the J end lost 3 bases, and 16 bases lay between the germline ends. The CDR3 contains 15 residues. CDR1 and CDR2 from the germline V gene are SGHVS and FQNEAQ. Here immunoSEQ multiplex PCR was the method, and the copy in TCRdb shows in-frame clones only, minus some. The sample shows tens of thousands of clones, roughly 82% of them seen only once. Input material: peripheral blood. The J gene is TRBJ1-2, the V gene TRBV7-8; a possible D gene is TRBD1 (5 bases). This clonotype was obtained from a woman of 80 years or more with acute or convalescent COVID-19. CDR3 residues: CASSSLTGSDYGYTF. CDR3 nucleotide sequence: TGTGCCAGCAGCAGTCTTACAGGATCTGACTATGGCTACACCTTC.